This TCR beta chain originates from a study of blood T cell repertoires in COVID-19. TCRdb's table, derived via immunoSEQ multiplex PCR, lists solely in-frame clones and lacks some. The sample lists 65,000 to 95,000 clones, around 84% occurring once. This TCR was sampled from a woman aged 50 to 65 with acute or convalescent COVID-19. The sequenced sample was peripheral blood.

The CDR3, as DNA: TGCGCCAGCAGCCAAGTGGGCAGGGGGCGGGAAGAGACCCAGTACTTC. It is translated as CASSQVGRGREETQYF. The rearrangement joins TRBV4-1 to TRBJ2-5, with 8 bases identical to TRBD1. The V gene's germline CDR1 is MGHRA and CDR2 YSYEKL. The CDR3 is made up of 16 amino acids. V shed 1 base, J shed 3 bases, and the junction held 7 bases outside the gene matches.